This entry describes one TCR beta chain. The CDR3 spans 13 residues. The germline V gene encodes CDR1 SGDLS and CDR2 YYNGEE. Trimming cost V 3 bases and J 6 bases; bases outside gene matches: 5. The sample belongs to a study of technical replicates of blood from a few donors. Method: immunoSEQ multiplex PCR; TCRdb's copy keeps in-frame clones and lacks some. The sample has 85,000 or so clones, roughly 94% seen once; the top ten hold 0.26%. This TCR came from a human donor in good health. The gene calls are TRBV9 and TRBJ1-1, with 7 bases fitting TRBD1. The sequenced sample consisted of T cells isolated from PBMCs. CDR3 sequence (DNA): TGTGCCAGCAGCGGACAGGGACACCCTGAAGCTTTCTTT. It specifies CASSGQGHPEAFF.